A single sample gave rise to the 2 T cell receptor beta chains below, sequenced in a study of memory CD4+ T cells and cytomegalovirus serostatus. The sort gate was single viable CD3+CD4+CD8-CD45RO+ cells for memory CD4+ T cells. TCRdb's table, derived via immunoSEQ multiplex PCR, lists solely in-frame clones and lacks some. The repertoire holds approximately 53,000 clones, with around four fifths as singletons. Sequencing input: memory CD4+ T cells from blood. All receptors derive from an adult in good health and CMV-seronegative.

The chain recombines TRBV19 with TRBJ2-1; 15 bases are a match to TRBD2. The CDR3 sequence is 17 residues long. The V gene's germline CDR1 is LNHDA and CDR2 SQIVND (reference sequence). The ends lost 5 bases at V and 2 bases at J; junction bases unmatched: 4. The CDR3 DNA is TGTGCCAGTAGTCCGGGACTAGCGGGAGGAACCTACAATGAGCAGTTCTTC. It specifies CASSPGLAGGTYNEQFF.

This clone showed up just once. The chain has TRBV12-1 and TRBJ2-1; no DNA check was done on the table's D call, TRBD2. TRBV12-1 is given as a pseudogene. This CDR3 comprises 17 residues. CDR3 region: CASSDGLAGLTRNEQFF. CDR3 sequence (DNA): TGTGCCAGCAGCGACGGACTAGCGGGTCTAACGCGGAATGAGCAGTTCTTC.